A selection of T cell receptor beta chains follows, all from one sample in a study of T cell responses to AZD1222 COVID-19 vaccine. The data were produced by immunoSEQ multiplex PCR, yet TCRdb's version contains in-frame clones alone and is incomplete. Of under 200,000 clones detected, over 85% appear once; the ten largest clones hold 3.6%. The sequencing here drew on peripheral blood, taken 28 days after the second dose of the MenACWY control vaccine. All receptors come from an adult who received the MenACWY meningococcal vaccine as a control. Each CDR3 is given with its conserved first and last residue. Each record gives: clone size, V gene, J gene, D gene, CDR3 DNA, CDR3 protein. D genes are given only for firm matches. Some rows have no size entry. The others give once, few or many, or a class for an expanded clone.

clone size: .
V gene: TRBV5-4
J gene: TRBJ2-5
D gene: TRBD2
CDR3 DNA: TGTGCCAGCAGTTTCGGGACTAGCGGGACCCACGCGGAGGAGACCCAGTACTTC
CDR3 protein: CASSFGTSGTHAEETQYF

clone size: .
V gene: TRBV9
J gene: TRBJ1-4
D gene: .
CDR3 DNA: TGTGCCAGCAGCAAACGGACGAGTGAAAAACTGTTTTTT
CDR3 protein: CASSKRTSEKLFF

clone size: .
V gene: TRBV19
J gene: TRBJ1-2
D gene: TRBD1
CDR3 DNA: TGTGCCAGTATTGAAGGGGGCTTCGGCTATGGCTACACCTTC
CDR3 protein: CASIEGGFGYGYTF

clone size: .
V gene: TRBV9
J gene: TRBJ2-1
D gene: TRBD1
CDR3 DNA: TGTGCCAGCAGTGAACAGGGGGACAATGAGCAGTTCTTC
CDR3 protein: CASSEQGDNEQFF

clone size: .
V gene: TRBV5-1
J gene: TRBJ2-1
D gene: .
CDR3 DNA: TGCGCCAGCAGCTTGGCCCCCTTAGGGGGGGGGAATGAGCAGTTCTTC
CDR3 protein: CASSLAPLGGGNEQFF

clone size: once
V gene: TRBV28
J gene: TRBJ2-3
D gene: .
CDR3 DNA: TGTGCCAGCTCCGGCGGGACTTCCACAGATACGCAGTATTTT
CDR3 protein: CASSGGTSTDTQYF

clone size: .
V gene: TRBV19
J gene: TRBJ2-7
D gene: TRBD2
CDR3 DNA: TGTGCCAGTAGTATAGGAGCGGGAACCTCCTACGAGCAGTACTTC
CDR3 protein: CASSIGAGTSYEQYF

clone size: .
V gene: TRBV7-3
J gene: TRBJ2-1
D gene: .
CDR3 DNA: TGTGCCAGCCGCCTCGACGGTGAGCAGTTCTTC
CDR3 protein: CASRLDGEQFF

clone size: once
V gene: TRBV25-1
J gene: TRBJ2-1
D gene: .
CDR3 DNA: TGTGCCAGCAGCCTCCTCGGGGAGCAGTTCTTC
CDR3 protein: CASSLLGEQFF

clone size: once
V gene: TRBV19
J gene: TRBJ2-7
D gene: TRBD1
CDR3 DNA: TGTGCCAGTACTCCTAAGGGTACAGGGGCCAGCTCCTACGAGCAGTACTTC
CDR3 protein: CASTPKGTGASSYEQYF

clone size: .
V gene: TRBV24-1
J gene: TRBJ1-2
D gene: .
CDR3 DNA: TGTGCCACCAGTGATCGATCCGAGGGGTTAGCTAACTATGGCTACACCTTC
CDR3 protein: CATSDRSEGLANYGYTF

clone size: few
V gene: TRBV7-9
J gene: TRBJ2-2
D gene: TRBD2
CDR3 DNA: TGTGCCAGCAGCTATGGACTAGCGGGAGCCAGTTGGGCCGGGGAGCTGTTTTTT
CDR3 protein: CASSYGLAGASWAGELFF

clone size: .
V gene: TRBV18
J gene: TRBJ1-1
D gene: TRBD1
CDR3 DNA: TGTGCCAGCTCACTAGGGACAGAGATGAACACTGAAGCTTTCTTT
CDR3 protein: CASSLGTEMNTEAFF

clone size: .
V gene: TRBV6-5
J gene: TRBJ2-7
D gene: .
CDR3 DNA: TGTGCCAGCAGGCCAAGGGACACTCTGGGAGCAGACTTC
CDR3 protein: CASRPRDTLGADF

clone size: .
V gene: TRBV7-2
J gene: TRBJ1-2
D gene: TRBD1
CDR3 DNA: TGTGCCAGCAGCTTACCGGGACAGGGTTTTGGCTACACCTTC
CDR3 protein: CASSLPGQGFGYTF

clone size: .
V gene: TRBV3-1/TRBV3-2
J gene: TRBJ2-2
D gene: .
CDR3 DNA: TGTGCCAGCAGCCAAGTAGGGACCGGGGAGCTGTTTTTT
CDR3 protein: CASSQVGTGELFF

clone size: .
V gene: TRBV14
J gene: TRBJ2-1
D gene: TRBD2
CDR3 DNA: TGTGCCAGCAGCCAAGCTCTAGCGGGAGTGGATGAGCAGTTCTTC
CDR3 protein: CASSQALAGVDEQFF

clone size: .
V gene: TRBV7-2
J gene: TRBJ1-3
D gene: TRBD1
CDR3 DNA: TGTGCCAGCAGCTCAGGGGACAGGGCAGAAAACACCATATATTTT
CDR3 protein: CASSSGDRAENTIYF

clone size: .
V gene: TRBV6-5
J gene: TRBJ2-7
D gene: .
CDR3 DNA: TGTGCCAGCAGTTACTCGACTTTTGCCTACGAGCAGTACTTC
CDR3 protein: CASSYSTFAYEQYF

clone size: once
V gene: TRBV7-3
J gene: TRBJ2-1
D gene: TRBD2
CDR3 DNA: TGTGCCAGCAGCCCTAGCGGGACTACCTCCTACAATGAGCAGTTCTTC
CDR3 protein: CASSPSGTTSYNEQFF

clone size: .
V gene: TRBV7-2
J gene: TRBJ2-7
D gene: .
CDR3 DNA: TGTGCCAGCAGCTTGGGGTCAGGGGCGGGGACCCACTTC
CDR3 protein: CASSLGSGAGTHF

clone size: .
V gene: TRBV27
J gene: TRBJ1-2
D gene: .
CDR3 DNA: TGTGCCAGCAGTTTAAAAGCCTGGGATGGCTACACCTTC
CDR3 protein: CASSLKAWDGYTF

clone size: .
V gene: TRBV18
J gene: TRBJ1-1
D gene: .
CDR3 DNA: TGTGCCAGCTCACCGCAGGGCAGGGGCACTGAAGCTTTCTTT
CDR3 protein: CASSPQGRGTEAFF

clone size: .
V gene: TRBV9
J gene: TRBJ2-5
D gene: .
CDR3 DNA: TGTGCCAGCAGCGGTGGGCCCCGGGAGACCCAGTACTTC
CDR3 protein: CASSGGPRETQYF

clone size: .
V gene: TRBV5-5
J gene: TRBJ2-5
D gene: TRBD1
CDR3 DNA: TGTGCCAGCAGCCCCAGACAGGGATTTACAGAGACCCAGTACTTC
CDR3 protein: CASSPRQGFTETQYF

clone size: .
V gene: TRBV5-1
J gene: TRBJ1-3
D gene: .
CDR3 DNA: TGCGCCAGCAGCATACAGTCCGGAAACACCATATATTTT
CDR3 protein: CASSIQSGNTIYF

clone size: .
V gene: TRBV4-3
J gene: TRBJ2-3
D gene: TRBD2
CDR3 DNA: TGCGCCAGCAGCCTACAGACTAGCGGGAGAGATACGCAGTATTTT
CDR3 protein: CASSLQTSGRDTQYF

clone size: .
V gene: TRBV9
J gene: TRBJ1-4
D gene: TRBD1
CDR3 DNA: TGTGCCAGCAGCTCCACAGGGGCAACTAATGAAAAACTGTTTTTT
CDR3 protein: CASSSTGATNEKLFF

clone size: .
V gene: TRBV30
J gene: TRBJ2-5
D gene: .
CDR3 DNA: TGTGCCTGGGAAAGCCAAGAGACCCAGTACTTC
CDR3 protein: CAWESQETQYF

clone size: .
V gene: TRBV12-3/TRBV12-4
J gene: TRBJ2-5
D gene: .
CDR3 DNA: TGTGCCACGGGGCAGATGCAAGAGACCCAGTACTTC
CDR3 protein: CATGQMQETQYF

clone size: .
V gene: TRBV6-5
J gene: TRBJ2-2
D gene: .
CDR3 DNA: TGTGCCAGCAGTTACTCGTTGAACGGGAGGGAGCTGTTTTTT
CDR3 protein: CASSYSLNGRELFF

clone size: once
V gene: TRBV9
J gene: TRBJ2-3
D gene: .
CDR3 DNA: TGTGCCAGCAGCGCCAGAGACACAGATACGCAGTATTTT
CDR3 protein: CASSARDTDTQYF

clone size: .
V gene: TRBV19
J gene: TRBJ2-1
D gene: .
CDR3 DNA: TGTGCCAGTAGTATAGATGCGCGGAACAATGAGCAGTTCTTC
CDR3 protein: CASSIDARNNEQFF

clone size: .
V gene: TRBV28
J gene: TRBJ1-1
D gene: .
CDR3 DNA: TGTGCCAGCAGTACCCGGGGCACGAACACTGAAGCTTTCTTT
CDR3 protein: CASSTRGTNTEAFF

clone size: .
V gene: TRBV13
J gene: TRBJ1-2
D gene: .
CDR3 DNA: TGTGCCAGCAGCTTAGAAGGGGCGCGCGGCTATGGCTACACCTTC
CDR3 protein: CASSLEGARGYGYTF

clone size: .
V gene: TRBV6-6
J gene: TRBJ1-1
D gene: .
CDR3 DNA: TGTGCCAGCAGCCCCCTCCAGGTGAACACTGAAGCTTTCTTT
CDR3 protein: CASSPLQVNTEAFF

clone size: .
V gene: TRBV3-1/TRBV3-2
J gene: TRBJ2-7
D gene: .
CDR3 DNA: TGTGCCAGCAGCCAAGTCCCCCCTTGGGATCCCTCCTACGAGCAGTACTTC
CDR3 protein: CASSQVPPWDPSYEQYF

clone size: .
V gene: TRBV18
J gene: TRBJ2-4
D gene: TRBD1
CDR3 DNA: TGTGCCAGCTCACCCGCCGGGACAGGGGGCTCCGAAGGCATTCAGTACTTC
CDR3 protein: CASSPAGTGGSEGIQYF

clone size: .
V gene: TRBV27
J gene: TRBJ1-3
D gene: .
CDR3 DNA: TGTGCCAGCACCCAAAGGCTAGGGTCTGGAAACACCATATATTTT
CDR3 protein: CASTQRLGSGNTIYF

clone size: .
V gene: TRBV27
J gene: TRBJ1-5
D gene: .
CDR3 DNA: TGTGCCAGCAGTTTATTTGGGCGTGATCAGCCCCAGCATTTT
CDR3 protein: CASSLFGRDQPQHF

clone size: .
V gene: TRBV24-1
J gene: TRBJ2-1
D gene: TRBD1
CDR3 DNA: TGTGCCACCAGTGATCAGGGGGCAATAGACAATGAGCAGTTCTTC
CDR3 protein: CATSDQGAIDNEQFF

clone size: .
V gene: TRBV7-2
J gene: TRBJ2-1
D gene: TRBD2
CDR3 DNA: TGTGCCAGCAGCCTAGCGGGAGTGAGCTCCTACAATGAGCAGTTCTTC
CDR3 protein: CASSLAGVSSYNEQFF

clone size: .
V gene: TRBV27
J gene: TRBJ2-3
D gene: .
CDR3 DNA: TGTGCCAGCAGTTTAACCCGTTGGGGGGCAGATACGCAGTATTTT
CDR3 protein: CASSLTRWGADTQYF

clone size: .
V gene: TRBV6-5
J gene: TRBJ1-5
D gene: .
CDR3 DNA: TGTGCCAGCAGTACGGTTTCGGGGCAGAATCAGCCCCAGCATTTT
CDR3 protein: CASSTVSGQNQPQHF

clone size: .
V gene: TRBV29-1
J gene: TRBJ1-4
D gene: TRBD1
CDR3 DNA: TGCAGCGTTGCGACAAACAGGGGGAAGAATGAAAAACTGTTTTTT
CDR3 protein: CSVATNRGKNEKLFF

clone size: .
V gene: TRBV2
J gene: TRBJ2-2
D gene: TRBD1
CDR3 DNA: TGTGCCAGCAAGAGACAGGGGAACACCGGGGAGCTGTTTTTT
CDR3 protein: CASKRQGNTGELFF

clone size: .
V gene: TRBV29-1
J gene: TRBJ1-2
D gene: .
CDR3 DNA: TGCAGCGTTGAGACAGTTCGGAACTATGGCTACACCTTC
CDR3 protein: CSVETVRNYGYTF

clone size: .
V gene: TRBV14
J gene: TRBJ2-1
D gene: .
CDR3 DNA: TGTGCCAGCAGCCAACGTACTAGCATCGTTGATGAGCAGTTCTTC
CDR3 protein: CASSQRTSIVDEQFF

clone size: once
V gene: TRBV28
J gene: TRBJ2-7
D gene: .
CDR3 DNA: TGTGCCAGCAGTCGGGATGCCAGGGGTATGCCCTACGAGCAGTACTTC
CDR3 protein: CASSRDARGMPYEQYF

clone size: once
V gene: TRBV13
J gene: TRBJ1-1
D gene: .
CDR3 DNA: TGTGCCAGCAGCAAGAGAGGTGAAGCTTTCTTT
CDR3 protein: CASSKRGEAFF

clone size: .
V gene: TRBV4-1
J gene: TRBJ1-5
D gene: TRBD1
CDR3 DNA: TGCGCCAGCAGCCCGTCCGGGACAGGGGGCAATCAGCCCCAGCATTTT
CDR3 protein: CASSPSGTGGNQPQHF

clone size: .
V gene: TRBV27
J gene: TRBJ1-5
D gene: .
CDR3 DNA: TGTGCCAGCAGCTATGGGGGAATTAATCAGCCCCAGCATTTT
CDR3 protein: CASSYGGINQPQHF

clone size: .
V gene: TRBV2
J gene: TRBJ1-3
D gene: .
CDR3 DNA: TGTGCCAGCACCCCTTTGGCCGGACACTCTGGAAACACCATATATTTT
CDR3 protein: CASTPLAGHSGNTIYF

clone size: .
V gene: TRBV19
J gene: TRBJ1-1
D gene: .
CDR3 DNA: TGTGCCAGCGCACGGGGCAGATTGAACACTGAAGCTTTCTTT
CDR3 protein: CASARGRLNTEAFF

clone size: .
V gene: TRBV28
J gene: TRBJ2-7
D gene: .
CDR3 DNA: TGTGCCAGCGGATACGAGCAGTACTTC
CDR3 protein: CASGYEQYF

clone size: .
V gene: TRBV9
J gene: TRBJ1-4
D gene: .
CDR3 DNA: TGTGCCAGCAGCGGGTCAGGGACCTTTAATGAAAAACTGTTTTTT
CDR3 protein: CASSGSGTFNEKLFF

clone size: many
V gene: TRBV11-1
J gene: TRBJ1-1
D gene: .
CDR3 DNA: TGTGCCAGCAGCTTTAGCGACACTGAAGCTTTCTTT
CDR3 protein: CASSFSDTEAFF

clone size: .
V gene: TRBV18
J gene: TRBJ1-1
D gene: .
CDR3 DNA: TGTGCCAGCTCACCAATGCTGAACACTGAAGCTTTCTTT
CDR3 protein: CASSPMLNTEAFF

clone size: .
V gene: TRBV10-3
J gene: TRBJ1-2
D gene: .
CDR3 DNA: TGTGCCATCAGAACTCAGGGAGGGCACAACTATGGCTACACCTTC
CDR3 protein: CAIRTQGGHNYGYTF

clone size: .
V gene: TRBV11-3
J gene: TRBJ2-7
D gene: TRBD2
CDR3 DNA: TGTGCCAGCGGAGTAGCGGGTCAGGTATACGAGCAGTACTTC
CDR3 protein: CASGVAGQVYEQYF